Described below is a single T cell receptor beta chain sequence and its context. Its antigen is undetermined. The CDR3 spans 17 residues. Looked up from germline, CDR1 is MDHEN and CDR2 is SYDVKM. The germline V and J ends were trimmed by 7 bases and 1 base, with 22 bases remaining between them. These data belong to a study of shared clonotypes between healthy human individuals. Naive-designated CD8 cells lacked CD45RO, were positively enriched for CCR7, and omitted terminally differentiated effector memory CD45RA+ cells. Findings of the study overall: Sharing across four donors was highest in naive CD4 (roughly 5%) and lowest in memory CD8 (approximately 0.4%). Only blood samples were collected, and tissue repertoires likely differ. Generally, naive subsets came out with larger estimated richness than memory subsets.

Some clones are missing from TCRdb's copy, which holds only in-frame ones; the method was immunoSEQ multiplex PCR. The sample includes millions of clones, about 95% seen only once; the top ten take about 1.1%. This TCR was recovered from a man aged 18 to 29 in good health. This chain joins TRBV28 and TRBJ1-2, with no clear D. The sequenced sample was naive CD8+ T cells sorted from blood. The DNA for the CDR3 is TGTGCCAGCATGGCCTTCCTCGAGAGGGAGATTAACTATGGCTACACCTTC. Its protein is CASMAFLEREINYGYTF.